This section outlines one T cell receptor (beta chain) sequence together with its context. In this sample, this clonotype turned up a few times. Its binding antigen is unknown. It has no much larger one-base neighbor in the sample; base qualities were not kept. CDR1 is given as LNHNV and CDR2 as YYDKDF, both from the germline V gene (reference sequence). Trimming removed 1 base from V and 3 bases from J, leaving 10 bases between the germline ends. From the cysteine through the phenylalanine, the CDR3 covers 14 amino acids. Just CDR3 DNA is preserved here, 42 bases in frame from base 1. The data are from a study of CD8 T cells in ankylosing spondylitis (dated 2017 in TCRdb). Broadly, across the study: To find TCR variants linked to disease, the study profiled T cell receptor beta repertoires in ankylosing spondylitis patients and healthy donors. The full study cohort was made up of about 25 ankylosing spondylitis patients and roughly 100 healthy donors. Samples of peripheral blood were taken, and for ankylosing spondylitis patients, synovial fluid was collected as well.

Beyond this particular receptor, the publication reports: Some of the motif variants had been reported before in the synovial fluid and blood of reactive arthritis patients, a finding that suggests common disease-initiation mechanisms. According to the report, matched synovial fluid samples from ankylosing spondylitis patients were significantly enriched for the disease-linked clones. The disease-linked clones showed a CD8+ phenotype and occurred at relatively low frequencies in peripheral blood. Blood from ankylosing spondylitis patients appeared to be characterized by a TCR beta motif made up of several highly homologous amino acid variants.

The sequencing machine was an Illumina HiSeq 2500. Quantitative 5'-RACE with molecular barcodes was used to prepare TCR beta libraries. As for the authors' bioinformatics: A new computational method based on a probabilistic model of VDJ rearrangement was used to identify disease-linked TCR variants. The public reads were reanalyzed by TCRdb: fastp trimming at Q25, MiXCR alignment, in-frame beta chains only. Duplicate CDR3 protein sequences are folded into a single record with the most common DNA and genes. It is TCRdb's table, rather than the study itself, that gives the V and J calls and clone size. The sample yields about 800,000 distinct CDR3 sequences; 12% were counted once. Jointly, the top ten make up under 0.6% of the sample.

The sample consisted of blood, either unsorted or a sorted T cell fraction (not recorded which). Rearrangement joined TRBV15 to TRBJ2-7, with the D segment identity uncertain. The TCR sequence derives from a male donor with ankylosing spondylitis. The DNA is TGTGCCACCAGCAGAGGAGGATTAAGCTACGAGCAGTACTTC. Translated, this is CATSRGGLSYEQYF.